The 15 T cell receptor beta chains in this list originate from one sample, sequenced in a study of PD-L1 blockade in urothelial cancer. Documented time point: pretreatment peripheral blood. Data came from immunoSEQ multiplex PCR; TCRdb stores just in-frame clones and leaves some out. The profile shows roughly 95,000 clones, around 87% of them singletons. The sequencing here drew on PBMCs, taken around atezolizumab (anti-PD-L1) treatment. The source of these receptors is a man in his fifties or sixties with urothelial cancer.

The chain is built from TRBV2 and TRBJ1-5, with 8 bases fitting TRBD1. The germline V gene encodes CDR1 SNHLY and CDR2 FYNNEI. This CDR3 spans 15 amino acids. V shed 0 bases, J shed 6 bases, and the junction held 4 bases outside the gene matches. The CDR3 sequence: CASSEARTGSQPQHF. CDR3 nucleotides: TGTGCCAGCAGTGAAGCTAGGACAGGGTCTCAGCCCCAGCATTTT.

The chain's CDR3 is CASSLVGLAGGPNEQFF. The CDR3 nucleotides read TGTGCCAGCAGCTTAGTGGGACTAGCGGGGGGGCCAAATGAGCAGTTCTTC. The chain couples TRBV13 to TRBJ2-1; 16 bases map to TRBD2. Germline V gene sequence: CDR1 PRHDT, CDR2 FYEKMQ (reference sequence). This CDR3 has 17 residues. Trimming cost V 1 base and J 7 bases; bases outside gene matches: 4.

The chain links TRBV6-6 to TRBJ2-7; 8 bases fit TRBD1. Germline V gene data show CDR1 as MNHNY and CDR2 as SVGAGI (reference sequence). CDR3 size: 16 residues. Trimming cost V 2 bases and J 5 bases; bases outside gene matches: 11. CDR3 in DNA: TGTGCCAGCAGTTACGCCCCTGGGACAGGCAGAGACGAGCAGTACTTC. It yields the protein CASSYAPGTGRDEQYF.

The V gene is TRBV27, the J gene TRBJ2-5, with D perhaps TRBD1 (7 bases). V lost 0 bases and J 4 bases, leaving 15 bases between the germline ends. The germline gives CDR1 MNHEY, CDR2 SMNVEV (reference sequence). The CDR3 contains 16 residues. DNA of the CDR3: TGTGCCAGCAGTTTATCACGGGAGAGGGGGCCAGAGACCCAGTACTTC. Encoded protein: CASSLSRERGPETQYF.

The rearrangement joins TRBV18 to TRBJ2-7, with 10 bases aligning to TRBD2. The length of the CDR3 is 16 residues. The V gene's germline CDR1 is KGHSH and CDR2 LQKENI. V lost 5 bases to trimming and J lost 0 bases; unmatched junction nucleotides: 7. The CDR3 spells CASSSSSGGSSYEQYF. DNA for the CDR3: TGTGCCAGCTCATCTTCTAGCGGGGGAAGCTCCTACGAGCAGTACTTC.

CDR3 sequence: CASSLGSNYGYTF. As DNA, the CDR3 is TGTGCCAGCAGCTTGGGCAGTAACTATGGCTACACCTTC. This chain uses TRBV5-6 with TRBJ1-2; unclear D gene. The CDR3 is made up of 13 amino acids. Germline CDR1 is SGHDT and CDR2 is YYEEEE. Trimming removed 0 bases from V and 1 base from J, with 4 bases in between. The whole variable domain, filled in from reference TRBV5-6 and TRBJ1-2, reads DAGVTQSPTHLIKTRGQQVTLRCSPKSGHDTVSWYQQALGQGPQFIFQYYEEEERQRGNFPDRFSGHQFPNYSSELNVNALLLGDSALYLCASSLGSNYGYTFGSGTRLTVV.

This clone has at least ten counts. V and J are TRBV6-5 and TRBJ2-5; 8 nucleotides line up with TRBD2. V was pared by 3 bases and J by 5 bases, with 5 bases of the junction left unmatched. This CDR3 has 14 residues. CDR1 and CDR2 (germline): MNHEY, SVGAGI. The CDR3, as DNA: TGTGCCAGCAGTTATCTCTCTAGCGGGGAGACCCAGTACTTC. As protein: CASSYLSSGETQYF.

The gene calls are TRBV27 and TRBJ2-7; TRBD1 agrees at 7 bases. Looked up from germline, CDR1 is MNHEY and CDR2 is SMNVEV (reference sequence). The junction had 2 bases not matched to a gene; V was cut back by 3 bases and J by 0 bases. This CDR3 spans 14 amino acids. The CDR3 sequence is CASSFAGGSYEQYF. The CDR3 region has the DNA TGTGCCAGCAGTTTCGCAGGGGGCTCCTACGAGCAGTACTTC.

This clone has just one count. The chain couples TRBV28 to TRBJ1-1; the D is unclear. The CDR3 runs to 15 residues. Trimming left V 8 bases short and J 0 bases short, with 16 bases between. Germline lookup yields CDR1 MDHEN and CDR2 SYDVKM. CDR3 nucleotides: TGTGCCAGCTCGACCGCGGGGAGTTTGAACACTGAAGCTTTCTTT. Encoded protein: CASSTAGSLNTEAFF.

The chain recombines TRBV7-2 with TRBJ1-4; a weak D match, TRBD1 (5 bases). Germline V lookup: CDR1 SGHTA, CDR2 FQGNSA. V lost 4 bases to trimming and J lost 6 bases, with 15 bases between them. The CDR3 is made up of 15 amino acids. The CDR3 sequence is CASSSGPGGDEKLFF. CDR3 DNA: TGTGCCAGCAGCTCCGGACCCGGAGGGGATGAAAAACTGTTTTTT.

This clone occurred once. The J gene is TRBJ1-5, the V gene TRBV4-2, with D tentatively TRBD1 (5 bases). Trimming removed 0 bases at V and 7 bases at J, with 10 bases between. Germline V gene data show CDR1 as LGHNA and CDR2 as YNFKEQ. CDR3 length equals 14 residues. Here the CDR3 DNA reads TGTGCCAGCAGCCAAGACAAGGGGTTCCAGCCCCAGCATTTT. It yields the protein CASSQDKGFQPQHF.

The chain combines TRBV7-9 with TRBJ2-1, with a possible D match to TRBD1 (6 bases). The CDR3 is 16 residues long. Trimming left V 2 bases short and J 6 bases short, with 17 bases between. Germline V gives CDR1 SEHNR, CDR2 FQNEAQ (reference sequence). The CDR3 coding sequence is TGTGCCAGCAGCTTAAAGGTGGGGGCGAACCTCAATGAGCAGTTCTTC. The encoded protein is CASSLKVGANLNEQFF.

The rearrangement links TRBV18 to TRBJ2-5; maybe TRBD1 (5 bases). The CDR3 extends over 15 amino acids. The germline CDR1 and CDR2 sequences are KGHSH and LQKENI. Deletions cut 2 bases from V and 2 bases from J, with 12 bases between. CDR3 sequence reads: CASSPIKDIQETQYF. The CDR3 DNA sequence: TGTGCCAGCTCACCAATAAAGGACATTCAAGAGACCCAGTACTTC.

This clone was observed once. This sequence joins TRBV5-1 and TRBJ1-2, with 7 nucleotides matching TRBD1. Germline V lookup: CDR1 SGHRS, CDR2 YFSETQ. Trimming at V came to 0 bases and at J to 8 bases, leaving 10 bases not matched to a gene. The CDR3 runs 15 residues. CDR3 sequence: CASSLAPGGPGGYTF. CDR3 DNA: TGCGCCAGCAGCTTGGCCCCAGGGGGGCCTGGGGGCTACACCTTC.

V usage is TRBV7-4 and J usage is TRBJ1-2, with 8 positions matching TRBD1. The CDR3 length is 15 residues. J gave up 3 bases and V 2 bases, and 5 bases lay outside the gene matches. Germline V gene lookup returns CDR1 SGHVT and CDR2 SQSDAQ. CDR3 nucleotides: TGTGCCAGCAGCTTACGGACAGGGTATTACTATGGCTACACCTTC. Translated: CASSLRTGYYYGYTF.